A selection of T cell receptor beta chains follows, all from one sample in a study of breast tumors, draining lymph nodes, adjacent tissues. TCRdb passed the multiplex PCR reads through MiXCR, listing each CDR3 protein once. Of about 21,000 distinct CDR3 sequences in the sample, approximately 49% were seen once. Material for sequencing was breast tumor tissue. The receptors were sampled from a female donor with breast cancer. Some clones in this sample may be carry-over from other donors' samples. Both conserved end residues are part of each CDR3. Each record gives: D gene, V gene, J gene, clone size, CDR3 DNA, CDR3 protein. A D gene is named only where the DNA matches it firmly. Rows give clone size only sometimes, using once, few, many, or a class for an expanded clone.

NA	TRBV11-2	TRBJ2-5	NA	TGTGCCAGCAGCTCCAGGGGCGAGTCCCAGACCCAGTACTTC	CASSSRGESQTQYF
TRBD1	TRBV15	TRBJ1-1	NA	TGTGCCGCCAGTACCAGGGGACAGGAAGCTTTCTTT	CAASTRGQEAFF
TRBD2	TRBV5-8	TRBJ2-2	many	TGTGCCAGCAGCTTTGGACTAGCGGGTACGAACGGGGAGCTGTTTTTT	CASSFGLAGTNGELFF
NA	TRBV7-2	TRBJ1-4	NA	TGTGCCAGCAGGCCCGGGAGGGCAGGGAATGAAAAACTGTTTTTT	CASRPGRAGNEKLFF
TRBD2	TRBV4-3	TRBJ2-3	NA	TGCGCCAGCAGCGCATCACTAGCGGGAGGCACAGATACGCAGTATTTT	CASSASLAGGTDTQYF
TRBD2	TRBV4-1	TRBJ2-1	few	TGCGCCAGCAGGACGACTAGCGGGTTGATCAATGAGCAGTTCTTC	CASRTTSGLINEQFF
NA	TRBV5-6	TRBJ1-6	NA	TGTGCCAGCAGCTTGCCCTGGGCAGATTCACCCCTCCACTTT	CASSLPWADSPLHF
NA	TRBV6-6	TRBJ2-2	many	TGTGCCAGCAGTATTGAGTTCGGGGAGCTGTTTTTT	CASSIEFGELFF
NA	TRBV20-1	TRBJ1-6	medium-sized	TGCAGTGCTAGAGAAACCGGGAGCTATAATTCACCCCTCCACTTT	CSARETGSYNSPLHF
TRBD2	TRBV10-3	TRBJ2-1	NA	TGTGCCATCAGCCGGACTAGCGGGAGAGGAGATGAGCAGTTCTTC	CAISRTSGRGDEQFF
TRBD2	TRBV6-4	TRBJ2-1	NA	TGTGCCAGCAGCCCACTAGCGGGGGCCTCCTACAATGAGCAGTTCTTC	CASSPLAGASYNEQFF
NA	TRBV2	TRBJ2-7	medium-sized	TGTGCCAGCAGTAGCGGGTCGGAGCAGTACTTC	CASSSGSEQYF
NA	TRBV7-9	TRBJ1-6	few	TGTGCCAGCAGCAAATTCCACAGGTACCGGGGGCCCCTCCACTTT	CASSKFHRYRGPLHF
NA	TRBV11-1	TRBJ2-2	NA	TGTGCCAGCAGCTTAGTTCCAGGGGAGCTGTTTTTT	CASSLVPGELFF
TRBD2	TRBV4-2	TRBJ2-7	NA	TGTGCCAGCAGCCAAGGGACTAGCGGATGGTACGAGCAGTACTTC	CASSQGTSGWYEQYF
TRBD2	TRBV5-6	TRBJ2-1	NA	TGTGCCAGCAGCTTCGGGACTAGCGTCAATGAGCAGTTCTTC	CASSFGTSVNEQFF
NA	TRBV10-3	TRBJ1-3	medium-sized	TGTGCCATCAGGGGGCATTCTGGAAACACCATATATTTT	CAIRGHSGNTIYF
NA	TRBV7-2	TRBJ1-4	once	TGTGCCAGCAGCTCGGGAGGGCAGGAAAAACTGTTTTTT	CASSSGGQEKLFF